The 27 T cell receptor beta chains below come from one sample, sequenced in a study of T cells after posttransplantation cyclophosphamide. Sequenced by immunoSEQ multiplex PCR; TCRdb stores in-frame clones only, minus some. This sample yields more than 50,000 clones, of which 85% to 90% are seen a single time; 2.8% belongs to the top ten. Sequenced sample: PBMCs. These receptors all stem from a man aged 25-45 years with a blood cancer, CMV-positive, and with a related stem cell donor.

The V and J genes are TRBV9 and TRBJ2-3; 16 bases fit TRBD2. V shed 2 bases, J shed 7 bases, and the junction held 4 bases outside the gene matches. The germline V gene has CDR1 SGDLS and CDR2 YYNGEE. The CDR3 runs 16 residues. CDR3 loop: CASSVGLAGGVNTQYF. CDR3 DNA: TGTGCCAGCAGCGTGGGACTAGCGGGGGGGGTGAATACGCAGTATTTT.

V and J are TRBV15 and TRBJ2-5, with 9 bases matching TRBD1. V shed 1 base and J 4 bases; nucleotides not matched to a gene: 4. CDR1 LNHNV and CDR2 YYDKDF come from the germline V gene (reference sequence). The CDR3 is 15 residues long. The CDR3 bases are TGTGCCACCAGCAGAGCTGGACAGGGGTCAGAGACCCAGTACTTC. It codes for CATSRAGQGSETQYF.

The chain employs TRBV7-3 and TRBJ2-5; 11 positions agree with TRBD2. With V trimmed by 2 bases and J by 4 bases, 6 bases remained unmatched. Looked up from germline, CDR1 is SGHTA and CDR2 is FQGTGA. There are 16 residues in the CDR3. The CDR3 DNA follows: TGTGCCAGCAGCTTAGTAGTAACTAGCGGGGGAGAGACCCAGTACTTC. It translates to CASSLVVTSGGETQYF. The whole variable domain, filled in from reference TRBV7-3 and TRBJ2-5, reads GAGVSQTPSNKVTEKGKYVELRCDPISGHTALYWYRQSLGQGPEFLIYFQGTGAADDSGLPNDRFFAVRPEGSVSTLKIQRTERGDSAVYLCASSLVVTSGGETQYFGPGTRLLVL.

In its sample, this clone was seen a few times. V usage is TRBV7-8 and J usage is TRBJ1-2; 9 bases are shared with TRBD1. Germline V lookup: CDR1 SGHVS, CDR2 FQNEAQ. Unmatched junction bases numbered 3, after V lost 5 bases and J lost 5 bases. The CDR3 length is 13 residues. The chain's CDR3 is CASSLDRGYGYTF. In DNA form, the CDR3 reads TGTGCCAGCAGCCTGGACAGGGGATATGGCTACACCTTC.

CDR3: CASSSGTSGHNEQFF. In DNA, the CDR3 is TGTGCCAGCAGCTCCGGGACTTCAGGCCACAATGAGCAGTTCTTC. The chain has TRBV5-4 and TRBJ2-1; a weak D match, TRBD2 (6 bases). The germline V gene has CDR1 SGHNT and CDR2 YYREEE (reference sequence). CDR3 length: 15 amino acids. Trimming stripped 3 bases from V and 5 bases from J, with 15 bases between.

This chain connects TRBV7-6 to TRBJ2-3, with TRBD2 matching 7 bases. Per germline, CDR1 SGHVS and CDR2 FNYEAQ. V lost 5 bases to trimming and J lost 2 bases; unmatched junction nucleotides: 7. The CDR3 is 15 amino acids. The CDR3 coding sequence is TGTGCCAGCAGCCAAGTAGCGGGCAACACAGATACGCAGTATTTT. Encoded protein: CASSQVAGNTDTQYF.

The chain carries TRBV6-1 and TRBJ1-2, with a weak D call TRBD1 (5 bases). Deletions cut 4 bases from V and 8 bases from J, with 17 bases between. The CDR3 has 14 amino acids. Germline lookup yields CDR1 MNHNS and CDR2 SASEGT. The DNA for the CDR3 is TGTGCCAGCAGTGGGGGGGGGACGGGCGGCGGCTACACCTTC. This sequence encodes CASSGGGTGGGYTF.

The rearrangement links TRBV7-2 to TRBJ2-6; TRBD2 might be the D (5 bases). The CDR3 loop spans 16 amino acids. Trimming removed 2 bases from V and 2 bases from J, with 10 bases in between. Germline assignment: CDR1 SGHTA and CDR2 FQGNSA. CDR3 in DNA: TGTGCCAGCAGCTTAATCGGGCGGGCTGGGGCCAACGTCCTGACTTTC. This translates into CASSLIGRAGANVLTF.

This clone has only one observation. The rearrangement joins TRBV6-5 to TRBJ2-1, with TRBD2 identical over 9 bases. V shed 6 bases and J 5 bases; nucleotides not matched to a gene: 8. Germline CDR1 reads MNHEY; CDR2 reads SVGAGI. The CDR3 loop spans 15 amino acids. DNA for the CDR3: TGTGCCAGCAGCTCGCGAGCGGGAGGACACAATGAGCAGTTCTTC. This encodes CASSSRAGGHNEQFF.

This clone was picked up one time. The chain links TRBV7-8 to TRBJ2-1, with D perhaps TRBD2 (6 bases). Germline V gives CDR1 SGHVS, CDR2 FQNEAQ. CDR3 length: 15 residues. Trimming took 1 base from V and 6 from J, leaving 13 bases between them. The DNA for the CDR3 is TGTGCCAGCAGCTTAGTCTTAGCGGTAGCCAATGAGCAGTTCTTC. Its protein product is CASSLVLAVANEQFF. Full variable domain (outside the CDR3, taken from reference TRBV7-8 and TRBJ2-1): GAGVSQSPRYKVAKRGQDVALRCDPISGHVSLFWYQQALGQGPEFLTYFQNEAQLDKSGLPSDRFFAERPEGSVSTLKIQRTQQEDSAVYLCASSLVLAVANEQFFGPGTRLTVL.

The CDR3 is CASSVQGRGSETQYF. The CDR3, as DNA: TGTGCCAGCAGCGTACAGGGAAGGGGGTCAGAGACCCAGTACTTC. The chain carries TRBV9 and TRBJ2-5; tentatively, D is TRBD1 (6 bases). Per germline, CDR1 SGDLS and CDR2 YYNGEE. The CDR3 length is 15 residues. V lost 1 base to trimming and J lost 4 bases, with 14 bases between them.

The rearrangement uses TRBV9 and TRBJ1-5; D is ambiguous. This CDR3 is built from 15 residues. V was trimmed by 0 bases and J by 1 base, leaving 8 bases between them. The germline V gene encodes CDR1 SGDLS and CDR2 YYNGEE. As DNA, the CDR3 is TGTGCCAGCAGCGTAGGAGGGCTGAGCAATCAGCCCCAGCATTTT. Translated, it gives CASSVGGLSNQPQHF.

The chain carries TRBV13 and TRBJ2-4; tentatively, D is TRBD2 (5 bases). Trimming took 1 base from V and 0 from J, leaving 13 bases between them. CDR1 and CDR2 from the germline V gene are PRHDT and FYEKMQ (reference sequence). The CDR3 contains 17 residues. CDR3: CASSLDRAGLAKNIQYF. CDR3 DNA: TGTGCCAGCAGCTTAGATCGGGCAGGACTAGCCAAAAACATTCAGTACTTC.

The V and J genes are TRBV18 and TRBJ1-1, with 8 nucleotides matching TRBD1. The CDR3 is made up of 16 amino acids. J was trimmed by 4 bases and V by 4 bases; bases with no gene match: 11. Germline loops: CDR1 KGHSH, CDR2 LQKENI. Written as DNA, the CDR3 is TGTGCCAGCTCACTACCTCAGGGGGCAGGGACCACTGAAGCTTTCTTT. Translation gives CASSLPQGAGTTEAFF. The entire variable domain, with the rest obtained from reference TRBV18 and TRBJ1-1, is as follows: NAGVMQNPRHLVRRRGQEARLRCSPMKGHSHVYWYRQLPEEGLKFMVYLQKENIIDESGMPKERFSAEFPKEGPSILRIQQVVRGDSAAYFCASSLPQGAGTTEAFFGQGTRLTVV.

This chain uses TRBV9 with TRBJ2-2; D remains ambiguous. CDR1 is SGDLS and CDR2 is YYNGEE in the germline V gene. CDR3 length: 13 amino acids. Trimming removed 0 bases at V and 7 bases at J, with 7 bases between. The CDR3 is CASSVGRSGELFF. CDR3 DNA: TGTGCCAGCAGCGTAGGAAGGAGCGGGGAGCTGTTTTTT.

The V and J genes are TRBV5-5 and TRBJ1-3, with D perhaps matching TRBD1 (6 bases). The ends were cut back, 2 bases at V and 0 bases at J, with 12 bases in the middle. The V gene's germline CDR1 is SGHKS and CDR2 YYEKEE (reference sequence). The CDR3 has 16 residues. The CDR3 DNA reads TGTGCCAGCAGCTTTCTGGGGGCAATCTCTGGAAACACCATATATTTT. Its translation: CASSFLGAISGNTIYF.

The chain recombines TRBV19 with TRBJ2-1; D unresolved. The CDR3 consists of 14 residues. Germline V gene sequence: CDR1 LNHDA, CDR2 SQIVND (reference sequence). Trimming left V 7 bases short and J 7 bases short, with 17 bases between. The CDR3 here is CASNAAHLENEQFF. CDR3 DNA: TGTGCCAGTAATGCGGCCCATCTGGAGAATGAGCAGTTCTTC.

CDR3 in amino acids: CASSPDTDYYEQYF. CDR3 in DNA: TGTGCCAGCAGCCCGGACACGGACTACTACGAGCAGTACTTC. The chain employs TRBV7-2 and TRBJ2-7; the D gene is possibly TRBD2 (6 bases). The CDR3 has 14 residues. V gave up 5 bases and J gave up 3 bases, with 14 bases separating them. The germline V gene has CDR1 SGHTA and CDR2 FQGNSA. Full variable domain (remainder filled in from reference TRBV7-2 and TRBJ2-7): GAGVSQSPSNKVTEKGKDVELRCDPISGHTALYWYRQSLGQGLEFLIYFQGNSAPDKSGLPSDRFSAERTGGSVSTLTIQRTQQEDSAVYLCASSPDTDYYEQYFGPGTRLTVT.

This clone has only one observation. This sequence joins TRBV7-9 and TRBJ2-2; TRBD2 aligns across 12 bases. Per the germline V gene, CDR1 is SEHNR and CDR2 is FQNEAQ (reference sequence). V shed 4 bases, J shed 5 bases, and the junction held 5 bases outside the gene matches. CDR3 length: 16 amino acids. The CDR3 region is CASSSRLAGETGELFF. The CDR3 DNA reads TGTGCCAGCAGCTCTCGACTAGCGGGAGAGACCGGGGAGCTGTTTTTT.

This clone was observed once. V gene TRBV6-5 combines with J gene TRBJ1-6; D remains ambiguous. There are 14 residues in the CDR3. Per the germline V gene, CDR1 is MNHEY and CDR2 is SVGAGI. Deletions cut 2 bases from V and 7 bases from J, with 9 bases between. As DNA, the CDR3 is TGTGCCAGCAGTTACGGGCAGGAAAATTCACCCCTCCACTTT. This sequence encodes CASSYGQENSPLHF.

This clone was seen only once. The chain carries TRBV6-5 and TRBJ1-2, with D perhaps matching TRBD1 (5 bases). The V end lost 8 bases, the J end lost 6 bases, and 19 bases lay between the germline ends. Germline lookup yields CDR1 MNHEY and CDR2 SVGAGI. This CDR3 is 14 amino acids long. Written as DNA, the CDR3 is TGTGCCAGCGGTTCCGTGGGTGGGGCCCATGGCTACACCTTC. Translated, it gives CASGSVGGAHGYTF.

This chain joins TRBV6-1 and TRBJ2-7; D might be TRBD1 (6 bases). V was clipped by 2 bases and J by 0 bases, with 20 bases between them. From germline, CDR1 is MNHNS and CDR2 SASEGT. This CDR3 spans 18 amino acids. CDR3 in amino acids: CASSESSPTGTLSYEQYF. DNA of the CDR3: TGTGCCAGCAGTGAAAGTTCTCCCACCGGGACACTCTCCTACGAGCAGTACTTC.

J is TRBJ2-1 and V is TRBV7-6, with D possibly matching TRBD1 (5 bases). Germline V gene sequence: CDR1 SGHVS, CDR2 FNYEAQ. V lost 5 bases and J 10 bases, leaving 9 bases between the germline ends. The CDR3 is 11 amino acids. CDR3 nucleotide sequence: TGTGCCAGCAGCCTCGCAGGGGAGCAGTTCTTC. Residues: CASSLAGEQFF.

This rearrangement joins TRBV30 to TRBJ2-7, with TRBD1 as a possible D gene (5 bases). The V gene's germline CDR1 is GTSNPN and CDR2 SVGIG (reference sequence). This CDR3 has 14 residues. V was trimmed by 0 bases and J by 3 bases, leaving 12 bases between them. CDR3 nucleotide sequence: TGTGCCTGGAGTGTAGCCAGGGAACTCTACGAGCAGTACTTC. Residues: CAWSVARELYEQYF.

The chain recombines TRBV5-1 with TRBJ2-7; unclear D gene. Trimming stripped 5 bases from V and 0 bases from J, with 12 bases between. This CDR3 comprises 14 residues. The germline V gene has CDR1 SGHRS and CDR2 YFSETQ. The CDR3 region has the DNA TGCGCCAGCAGTCGCGGAACCGCCTCCTACGAGCAGTACTTC. It yields the protein CASSRGTASYEQYF. The full variable domain, rest sourced from reference TRBV5-1 and TRBJ2-7, is KAGVTQTPRYLIKTRGQQVTLSCSPISGHRSVSWYQQTPGQGLQFLFEYFSETQRNKGNFPGRFSGRQFSNSRSEMNVSTLELGDSALYLCASSRGTASYEQYFGPGTRLTVT.

The rearrangement joins TRBV4-1 to TRBJ1-5, with D unclear. Trimming removed 2 bases at V and 1 base at J, with 3 bases between. The CDR3 loop spans 13 amino acids. Germline assignment: CDR1 MGHRA and CDR2 YSYEKL. The CDR3 sequence is CASSQQSNQPQHF. In nucleotides, the CDR3 is TGCGCCAGCAGCCAACAGAGCAATCAGCCCCAGCATTTT.

The V gene is TRBV2, the J gene TRBJ1-1; 12 bases line up with TRBD1. Germline loops: CDR1 SNHLY, CDR2 FYNNEI. The CDR3 is made up of 14 amino acids. Trimming removed 5 bases from V and 4 bases from J; junction bases left unmatched: 2. The CDR3 sequence: CASSRDRGRTEAFF. The DNA of the CDR3 is TGTGCCAGCAGTCGGGACAGGGGGCGCACTGAAGCTTTCTTT. Combining the CDR3 with reference TRBV2 and TRBJ1-1 gives the whole variable domain EPEVTQTPSHQVTQMGQEVILRCVPISNHLYFYWYRQILGQKVEFLVSFYNNEISEKSEIFDDQFSVERPDGSNFTLKIRSTKLEDSAMYFCASSRDRGRTEAFFGQGTRLTVV.